The next 18 T cell receptor beta chains were all read from a single sample in a study of shared clonotypes between healthy human individuals. The method was immunoSEQ multiplex PCR; TCRdb's version includes in-frame clones alone and lacks a portion of them. Of around 2,000,000 clones in the sample, roughly 94% are singletons; the top ten hold under 0.15%. The sample consisted of naive CD4+ T cells sorted from blood. Subset here: CD45RA+ positively selected. The receptors shown here come from a man aged 18-30 years in good health.

This sequence joins TRBV28 and TRBJ1-1, with 7 bases that match TRBD1. Germline V CDR1 and CDR2: MDHEN, SYDVKM. The CDR3 totals 13 residues. V gave up 7 bases and J gave up 4 bases; unmatched junction bases: 6. In DNA, the CDR3 is TGTGCCAGCATGCCCGGGACAGCCACTGAAGCTTTCTTT. This sequence encodes CASMPGTATEAFF.

This chain uses TRBV11-2 with TRBJ2-1, with D perhaps matching TRBD2 (5 bases). Trimming left V 5 bases short and J 10 bases short, with 12 bases between. Germline V CDR1 and CDR2: SGHAT, FQNNGV. This CDR3 is 12 amino acids long. In DNA form, the CDR3 reads TGTGCCAGCAGCCGGGAAGTGGGAGAGCAGTTCTTC. This codes for CASSREVGEQFF.

V and J are TRBV9 and TRBJ1-5, with D possibly being TRBD1 (6 bases). Trimming cost V 4 bases and J 8 bases, with 22 bases left between them. The germline CDR1 and CDR2 sequences are SGDLS and YYNGEE. This CDR3 spans 16 amino acids. The CDR3 spells CASSKTGKISPEPQHF. CDR3 bases: TGTGCCAGCAGCAAGACAGGCAAAATCAGCCCGGAGCCCCAGCATTTT.

The J gene is TRBJ2-5, the V gene TRBV10-2; weak D call: TRBD2 (6 bases). CDR3 length: 13 amino acids. The V and J ends lost 6 bases and 2 bases respectively, with 10 bases between them. Looked up from germline, CDR1 is WSHSY and CDR2 is SAAADI. CDR3 in DNA: TGCGCCAGCAGGGGCGGGGTACAAGAGACCCAGTACTTC. This gives the protein CASRGGVQETQYF.

The CDR3: CASTDAPTDTQYF. CDR3 DNA: TGCGCCAGTACGGACGCCCCCACAGATACGCAGTATTTT. The rearrangement links TRBV5-1 to TRBJ2-3; D is uncertain. This CDR3 contains 13 residues. Trimming took 8 bases from V and 2 from J, leaving 12 bases between them. In germline, CDR1 is SGHRS, CDR2 YFSETQ.

This chain joins TRBV18 and TRBJ1-2, with D uncertain. Germline V gene sequence: CDR1 KGHSH, CDR2 LQKENI. Trimming took 3 bases from V and 2 from J, leaving 13 bases between them. There are 15 residues in the CDR3. The CDR3 region is CASSPEGDVNYGYTF. For the CDR3, the DNA is TGTGCCAGCTCACCGGAAGGCGATGTGAACTATGGCTACACCTTC.

V gene TRBV19 combines with J gene TRBJ2-5; D is perhaps TRBD2 (5 bases). The V and J ends lost 7 bases and 5 bases respectively, with 14 bases between them. This CDR3 contains 13 residues. Germline assignment: CDR1 LNHDA and CDR2 SQIVND (reference sequence). CDR3 DNA sequence: TGTGCCAGTACCCCAACGTCGGGGGAGACCCAGTACTTC. Protein: CASTPTSGETQYF.

This chain links TRBV5-3 with TRBJ1-6, with a possible D match to TRBD1 (6 bases). TRBV5-3 is an open reading frame whose function is uncertain. CDR3 length equals 14 residues. V was shortened by 5 bases and J by 11 bases, with 17 bases between the two germline ends. The CDR3 protein is CARSRGRGPPPLHF. In nucleotides, the CDR3 is TGTGCCAGAAGTAGAGGCAGGGGTCCGCCACCCCTCCACTTT.

The rearrangement links TRBV5-1 to TRBJ1-3, with no clear D. Germline V gene data show CDR1 as SGHRS and CDR2 as YFSETQ. The CDR3 totals 16 residues. Trimming pared 0 bases from V and 0 bases from J, leaving 10 bases between. CDR3 nucleotides: TGCGCCAGCAGCTTGGCCGCGCCTACCTCTGGAAACACCATATATTTT. It is translated as CASSLAAPTSGNTIYF. Full variable domain (remainder filled in from reference TRBV5-1 and TRBJ1-3): KAGVTQTPRYLIKTRGQQVTLSCSPISGHRSVSWYQQTPGQGLQFLFEYFSETQRNKGNFPGRFSGRQFSNSRSEMNVSTLELGDSALYLCASSLAAPTSGNTIYFGEGSWLTVV.

The rearrangement links TRBV7-9 to TRBJ2-3, with D tentatively TRBD1 or TRBD2 (5 bases each). This CDR3 contains 15 residues. The V end was cut by 5 bases, the J end by 2 bases, with 14 bases between. Per the germline V gene, CDR1 is SEHNR and CDR2 is FQNEAQ (reference sequence). Here the CDR3 reads CASSRDGTYTDTQYF. In nucleotides, the CDR3 is TGTGCCAGCAGCCGGGACGGGACCTACACAGATACGCAGTATTTT.

The chain recombines TRBV18 with TRBJ2-7, with D tentatively TRBD1 (6 bases). CDR1 and CDR2 (germline): KGHSH, LQKENI. Trimming took 4 bases from V and 3 from J, leaving 13 bases between them. The CDR3 runs to 14 residues. In DNA, the CDR3 is TGTGCCAGCTCACTTGCCACGGACAGCTACGAGCAGTACTTC. This sequence encodes CASSLATDSYEQYF.

This rearrangement joins TRBV15 to TRBJ2-7; weak D call: TRBD2 (5 bases). The CDR3 consists of 14 residues. Germline V CDR1 and CDR2: LNHNV, YYDKDF (reference sequence). The V end lost 1 base, the J end lost 3 bases, and 10 bases lay between the germline ends. This CDR3 reads CATSRVPGNYEQYF. In DNA, the CDR3 is TGTGCCACCAGCAGAGTTCCCGGGAACTACGAGCAGTACTTC.

This chain joins TRBV2 and TRBJ2-6; 9 bases fit TRBD1. The germline V gene encodes CDR1 SNHLY and CDR2 FYNNEI. The V and J ends lost 4 bases and 4 bases, in that order; junction bases with no gene match: 2. The CDR3 has 15 residues. CDR3 protein: CASSVQGAGANVLTF. The DNA of the CDR3 is TGTGCCAGCAGTGTACAGGGGGCCGGGGCCAACGTCCTGACTTTC.

J is TRBJ2-1 and V is TRBV6-5; 12 nucleotides line up with TRBD2. Germline V gene lookup returns CDR1 MNHEY and CDR2 SVGAGI. The CDR3 length is 15 residues. J gave up 6 bases and V 6 bases, and 6 bases lay outside the gene matches. CDR3 residues: CASRGRLAGVNEQFF. CDR3 nucleotides: TGTGCCAGCAGGGGGAGACTAGCGGGGGTCAATGAGCAGTTCTTC.

About this clone itself: Additional DNA sequences in this sample encode the identical CDR3. The chain is built from TRBV5-1 and TRBJ2-5; 8 bases are a match to TRBD2. This CDR3 region has 14 residues. The trim removed 4 bases at V and 5 bases at J, leaving 7 bases unmatched. CDR1 SGHRS and CDR2 YFSETQ come from the germline V gene. As DNA, the CDR3 is TGCGCCAGCAGCCCCGGGGGGGCTGGGGAGACCCAGTACTTC. Encoded protein: CASSPGGAGETQYF.

The V gene is TRBV5-1, the J gene TRBJ1-3, with D unclear. The V and J ends lost 0 bases and 0 bases respectively, with 13 bases between them. In germline, CDR1 is SGHRS, CDR2 YFSETQ. The CDR3 runs to 17 residues. CDR3 in DNA: TGCGCCAGCAGCTTGGATTTTGGGTCGAGCTCTGGAAACACCATATATTTT. Its translation: CASSLDFGSSSGNTIYF.

The V and J genes are TRBV5-1 and TRBJ1-2; 9 bases are shared with TRBD1. This CDR3 comprises 16 residues. The ends lost 0 bases at V and 8 bases at J; junction bases unmatched: 11. The V gene's germline CDR1 is SGHRS and CDR2 YFSETQ. Written as DNA, the CDR3 is TGCGCCAGCAGCTTGGGTGTGGGACAGGGTGTTCGAGGCTACACCTTC. It encodes CASSLGVGQGVRGYTF.

The V gene is TRBV18, the J gene TRBJ2-6; 7 nucleotides line up with TRBD1. Trimming took 5 bases from V and 2 from J; bases not matched to a gene: 6. The V gene's germline CDR1 is KGHSH and CDR2 LQKENI. This CDR3 has 16 amino acids. CDR3 in amino acids: CASSLSGGTGANVLTF. For the CDR3, the DNA is TGTGCCAGCTCATTATCAGGGGGAACTGGGGCCAACGTCCTGACTTTC.